This note documents a single TCR beta chain sequence. CDR3 length: 14 residues. Per germline, CDR1 DFQATT and CDR2 SNEGSKA (reference sequence). Trimming cost V 8 bases and J 1 base, with 16 bases left between them. These data come from a study of blood T cells in healthy people across ages. The authors ran a second PCR of 7 to 11 cycles using a sample-barcoded 5' primer and a J-beta primer mix. One entry per CDR3 protein results from TCRdb running MiXCR on the 5' RACE reads. The sample has 750,000 to 1,000,000 distinct CDR3 sequences; 25% to 35% are singletons. The sample was also linked to a second study, of T cells of mothers and their children.

V is TRBV20-1 and J is TRBJ2-3; D is perhaps TRBD2 (7 bases). This receptor was identified in a woman aged 40 to 50 in good health. The specimen was blood. In DNA, the CDR3 is TGCAGTCCGGTGGGGCGGGGGCGCACAGATACGCAGTATTTT. This gives the protein CSPVGRGRTDTQYF.